What follows is one T cell receptor (beta chain) and its context. Germline values: CDR1 KGHSH, CDR2 LQKENI. V lost 1 base and J lost 5, with 6 bases in between. The CDR3 spans 12 residues. This sample was included in a study of blood T cell repertoires in COVID-19. Methods used by the authors: Quantification of nucleated cells was approximated via reference gene primer amplification. TCRdb's table, derived via immunoSEQ multiplex PCR, lists solely in-frame clones and lacks some. V and J calls and clone size are given by that table; D and trimming were obtained from the DNA. The table has around 100,000 clones, 80% to 90% seen once.

The chain is built from TRBV18 and TRBJ2-7; D is ambiguous. The material sequenced was peripheral blood. This clonotype was sampled from a man at least 80 years old with acute or convalescent COVID-19. CDR3 region: CASSPQENEQYF. As DNA, the CDR3 is TGTGCCAGCTCACCACAGGAGAACGAGCAGTACTTC.